The 11 T cell receptor beta chains given below trace back to one sample, sequenced in a study of blood T cell repertoires in COVID-19. TCRdb's table, derived via immunoSEQ multiplex PCR, lists solely in-frame clones and lacks some. Of about 320,000 clones listed, almost 85% were seen once; the top ten hold around 7.2%. Sequencing used peripheral blood. Every receptor here comes from a human donor in a cohort sampled during active COVID-19.

The V call is TRBV27, the J call TRBJ1-5; D uncertain. Germline V gene sequence: CDR1 MNHEY, CDR2 SMNVEV (reference sequence). This CDR3 is 13 amino acids long. V shed 2 bases and J shed 6 bases, with 8 bases lying between them. CDR3 sequence reads: CASSLEAGQPQHF. Here the CDR3 DNA reads TGTGCCAGCAGTTTAGAGGCCGGTCAGCCCCAGCATTTT.

This clone was counted a few times. The chain carries TRBV6-5 and TRBJ2-3; 8 bases fit TRBD2. There are 14 residues in the CDR3. The junction had 4 bases not matched to a gene; V was cut back by 7 bases and J by 1 base. Germline-derived CDR1 and CDR2 are MNHEY and SVGAGI. CDR3 DNA: TGTGCCAGCACCCCGGGGGGGGGCACAGATACGCAGTATTTT. Amino acid sequence: CASTPGGGTDTQYF.

This chain uses TRBV29-1 with TRBJ1-2; D unresolved. Germline CDR1 reads SQVTM; CDR2 reads ANQGSEA. V lost 6 bases to trimming and J lost 2 bases, with 19 bases between them. The CDR3 is 15 residues long. CDR3 bases: TGCAGCGTAGAGGGTAGCGGAGTTATAAACTATGGCTACACCTTC. Its protein is CSVEGSGVINYGYTF. The full variable domain, in which reference TRBV29-1 and TRBJ1-2 provide the parts outside the CDR3, is SAVISQKPSRDICQRGTSLTIQCQVDSQVTMMFWYRQQPGQSLTLIATANQGSEATYESGFVIDKFPISRPNLTFSTLTVSNMSPEDSSIYLCSVEGSGVINYGYTFGSGTRLTVV.

This chain joins TRBV6-6 and TRBJ2-7; 9 bases map to TRBD1. V gave up 5 bases and J gave up 2 bases; unmatched junction bases: 4. The CDR3 extends over 14 amino acids. CDR1 is MNHNY, CDR2 SVGAGI, per germline (reference sequence). The CDR3 spells CASSRGTGTYEQYF. For the CDR3, the DNA is TGTGCCAGCAGTAGAGGGACAGGGACCTACGAGCAGTACTTC.

This sequence joins TRBV2 and TRBJ2-1; TRBD1 aligns across 7 bases. Unmatched junction bases numbered 13, after V lost 4 bases and J lost 13 bases. This CDR3 is 14 amino acids long. The V gene's germline CDR1 is SNHLY and CDR2 FYNNEI. The DNA of the CDR3 is TGTGCCAGCAGTGGCGCAAGTGAGGGGGCAAGACAGTTCTTC. It specifies CASSGASEGARQFF.

V is TRBV24-1 and J is TRBJ2-2; no clear D gene. There are 15 residues in the CDR3. V lost 3 bases and J lost 1, with 8 bases in between. Germline lookup yields CDR1 KGHDR and CDR2 SFDVKD. Here the CDR3 reads CATSDVGRNTGELFF. Written as DNA, the CDR3 is TGTGCCACCAGTGATGTTGGTAGGAACACCGGGGAGCTGTTTTTT.

The rearrangement joins TRBV27 to TRBJ1-4; TRBD1 matches at 10 bases. This CDR3 contains 14 residues. With V trimmed by 8 bases and J by 10 bases, 10 bases remained unmatched. The germline V gene encodes CDR1 MNHEY and CDR2 SMNVEV (reference sequence). This CDR3 is CASGTGALGGKLFF. The CDR3 DNA reads TGTGCCAGCGGGACAGGGGCCCTGGGAGGAAAACTGTTTTTT.

The chain carries TRBV30 and TRBJ1-1; D gene unclear. This CDR3 is built from 11 residues. V lost 4 bases, J lost 1 base, and 4 bases lay in between. Per the germline V gene, CDR1 is GTSNPN and CDR2 is SVGIG (reference sequence). DNA of the CDR3: TGTGCCTGGAACAGGAACACTGAAGCTTTCTTT. Translated, it gives CAWNRNTEAFF.

V and J are TRBV6-6 and TRBJ2-7; 12 bases are a match to TRBD2. This CDR3 has 17 residues. CDR1 and CDR2 (germline): MNHNY, SVGAGI (reference sequence). The junction had 13 bases not matched to a gene; V was cut back by 5 bases and J by 5 bases. The CDR3 reads CASSLPTSGGPQDEQYF. The CDR3 bases are TGTGCCAGCAGTCTCCCTACTAGCGGGGGGCCCCAGGACGAGCAGTACTTC.

The count of this clone is one. The chain carries TRBV19 and TRBJ1-4; D unclear. V lost 6 bases and J 6 bases, leaving 8 bases between the germline ends. The germline V gene has CDR1 LNHDA and CDR2 SQIVND (reference sequence). This CDR3 contains 12 residues. The DNA of the CDR3 is TGTGCCAGTAGCGTGAGGGATGAAAAACTGTTTTTT. This sequence encodes CASSVRDEKLFF.

The chain couples TRBV5-1 to TRBJ2-5; 8 nucleotides agree with TRBD1. The CDR3 contains 14 residues. Germline loops: CDR1 SGHRS, CDR2 YFSETQ. Germline trimming cut 3 bases from V and 2 bases from J; bases unmatched to any gene: 3. Written as DNA, the CDR3 is TGCGCCAGCAGCTCAGGACAGGGACAAGAGACCCAGTACTTC. Translating gives CASSSGQGQETQYF.